A single sample is the source of the 5 T cell receptor beta chains below, sequenced in a study of blood T cell repertoires in COVID-19. Produced via immunoSEQ multiplex PCR; TCRdb's table is partial and in-frame only. This table has about 180,000 clones, 89% appearing once. Sequencing was carried out using PBMCs or T cells enriched from blood (not recorded which). The receptor set was obtained from a woman aged 35 to 49 with acute COVID-19.

V and J are TRBV2 and TRBJ1-3; D perhaps matches TRBD1 (5 bases). The CDR3 is 16 residues long. The V gene lost 4 bases and the J gene lost 0 bases, with 13 bases spanning the gap. The germline V gene has CDR1 SNHLY and CDR2 FYNNEI. The CDR3 sequence is CASSGQSTTSGNTIYF. CDR3 sequence (DNA): TGTGCCAGCAGTGGACAGTCGACCACCTCTGGAAACACCATATATTTT. Supplemented by reference TRBV2 and TRBJ1-3, the full variable domain reads EPEVTQTPSHQVTQMGQEVILRCVPISNHLYFYWYRQILGQKVEFLVSFYNNEISEKSEIFDDQFSVERPDGSNFTLKIRSTKLEDSAMYFCASSGQSTTSGNTIYFGEGSWLTVV.

The J gene is TRBJ1-2, the V gene TRBV27; unclear D gene. V lost 3 bases and J 8 bases, leaving 10 bases between the germline ends. The CDR3 sequence is 12 residues long. The germline gives CDR1 MNHEY, CDR2 SMNVEV (reference sequence). CDR3 sequence: CASSFRGSGYTF. CDR3 nucleotides: TGTGCCAGCAGTTTCAGAGGTTCGGGCTACACCTTC.

This chain links TRBV30 with TRBJ2-7; 8 nucleotides agree with TRBD1. CDR1 is GTSNPN and CDR2 is SVGIG in the germline V gene (reference sequence). V lost 3 bases and J lost 9; bases outside the gene matches: 10. The CDR3 extends over 13 amino acids. The CDR3 region is CAWSRGQGLGQYF. Written as DNA, the CDR3 is TGTGCCTGGAGCCGCGGACAGGGCTTGGGGCAGTACTTC.

A single count supports this clone. The chain has TRBV7-2 and TRBJ2-1; TRBD1 matches at 9 bases. This CDR3 comprises 15 residues. From germline, CDR1 is SGHTA and CDR2 FQGNSA. Trimming removed 4 bases from V and 8 bases from J; junction bases left unmatched: 9. The CDR3 sequence: CASSWRGTGLYEQFF. CDR3 DNA: TGTGCCAGCAGCTGGAGGGGGACAGGGTTATATGAGCAGTTCTTC.

This chain connects TRBV5-4 to TRBJ2-5; 9 positions match TRBD1. The CDR3 extends over 15 amino acids. In germline, CDR1 is SGHNT, CDR2 YYREEE (reference sequence). V trimming: 4 bases; J trimming: 4 bases; junction bases outside the gene matches: 8. The CDR3 DNA reads as TGTGCCAGCAGCGTACCCGGGACAGGGAGAGAGACCCAGTACTTC. Translating gives CASSVPGTGRETQYF.